This T cell receptor (beta chain) came from a study of sequential checkpoint blockade in melanoma. Background on the study: Arm A got nivolumab then ipilimumab; arm B the reverse, 1:1. Maintenance nivolumab came after either treatment sequence.

TCRdb's table, derived via immunoSEQ multiplex PCR, lists solely in-frame clones and lacks some. The data show about 13,000 clones, with about 78% seen just once and roughly 30% held by the top ten. V shed 2 bases and J 5 bases; nucleotides not matched to a gene: 13. There are 17 residues in the CDR3. Germline loops: CDR1 MNHNS, CDR2 SASEGT. Regarding treatment: randomized to nivolumab then ipilimumab (arm A) or the reverse (arm B). Live CD3+CD8+ CD19− CD56− cells were sorted from PBMCs. The source was CD8+ T cells sorted from blood (inferred from file names), collected from a patient given nivolumab and ipilimumab in sequence. This chain links TRBV6-1 with TRBJ2-7, with 9 bases fitting TRBD1. This TCR was recovered from a human donor with melanoma. The CDR3 DNA sequence: TGTGCCAGCAGTGAATTTGGCCCTGGGACAGGGATCAACGAGCAGTACTTC. Translation: CASSEFGPGTGINEQYF.